These 20 T cell receptor beta chains share one sample of origin, sequenced in a study of long-term antiretroviral therapy in people with HIV. Running of the v3.0 immunoSEQ assay took place at survey level. Measured with immunoSEQ multiplex PCR; TCRdb has only the in-frame clones, and not every one. The sample yields 35,000 to 45,000 clones, 75% to 90% seen once. The sequences come from unsorted PBMCs, collected 1 year after starting antiretroviral therapy. These TCRs come from a man aged 18 to 35 with HIV.

CDR3 in DNA: TGTGCCAGCAGTTTAACTATTATGGGCACTGAAGCTTTCTTT. Translating it yields CASSLTIMGTEAFF. The chain joins TRBV27 to TRBJ1-1; D gene ambiguous. CDR1 MNHEY and CDR2 SMNVEV come from the germline V gene (reference sequence). This CDR3 is built from 14 residues. The V end lost 2 bases, the J end lost 4 bases, and 11 bases lay between the germline ends.

V usage is TRBV19 and J usage is TRBJ1-2, with D perhaps TRBD1 (5 bases). The CDR3 consists of 13 residues. CDR1 LNHDA and CDR2 SQIVND come from the germline V gene (reference sequence). V lost 10 bases to trimming and J lost 3 bases, with 15 bases between them. CDR3 loop: CATQWGGDYGYTF. The CDR3 DNA sequence: TGTGCCACTCAGTGGGGGGGAGACTATGGCTACACCTTC.

The chain recombines TRBV28 with TRBJ1-1; D gene ambiguous. This CDR3 has 12 residues. The V end lost 0 bases, the J end lost 7 bases, and 6 bases lay between the germline ends. Germline loops: CDR1 MDHEN, CDR2 SYDVKM. In DNA, the CDR3 is TGTGCCAGCAGTTTATGGGGCAGTGAAGCTTTCTTT. Translating gives CASSLWGSEAFF.

The CDR3 DNA reads TGTGCCAGCAGTTGGAGAGAGAGAGGCAATGAGCAGTTCTTC. It encodes CASSWRERGNEQFF. The rearrangement joins TRBV2 to TRBJ2-1; D gene unclear. V was shortened by 5 bases and J by 6 bases, with 14 bases between the two germline ends. CDR1 is SNHLY, CDR2 FYNNEI, per germline. This CDR3 comprises 14 residues.

This clone was seen a handful of times. The rearrangement uses TRBV4-1 and TRBJ1-4, with TRBD1 as a possible D gene (5 bases). V was trimmed by 2 bases and J by 9 bases, leaving 13 bases between them. Looked up from germline, CDR1 is MGHRA and CDR2 is YSYEKL. This CDR3 contains 14 residues. This chain's CDR3 is CASSQTSPGQKLFF. The CDR3 DNA reads as TGCGCCAGCAGCCAAACTTCCCCGGGGCAAAAACTGTTTTTT.

The CDR3 is CASSEPGGYNEQFF. Written as DNA, the CDR3 is TGCGCCAGCAGTGAACCGGGGGGCTACAATGAGCAGTTCTTC. The rearrangement joins TRBV10-2 to TRBJ2-1, with 7 bases that match TRBD2. This CDR3 region has 14 residues. Germline V gene data show CDR1 as WSHSY and CDR2 as SAAADI. Losses at the gene ends were 3 bases for V and 3 bases for J; bases not matched to a gene: 2.

This clone has a single count. This chain uses TRBV15 with TRBJ2-7, with TRBD1 as a possible D gene (5 bases). The V gene lost 6 bases and the J gene lost 0 bases, with 9 bases spanning the gap. From germline, CDR1 is LNHNV and CDR2 YYDKDF (reference sequence). This CDR3 is built from 13 residues. Here the CDR3 reads CATSQGRSYEQYF. CDR3 coding DNA: TGTGCCACCAGTCAGGGCCGCTCCTACGAGCAGTACTTC. Filled out from reference TRBV15 and TRBJ2-7, the complete variable domain reads DAMVIQNPRYQVTQFGKPVTLSCSQTLNHNVMYWYQQKSSQAPKLLFHYYDKDFNNEADTPDNFQSRRPNTSFCFLDIRSPGLGDTAMYLCATSQGRSYEQYFGPGTRLTVT.

The chain couples TRBV9 to TRBJ1-2; 7 nucleotides align to TRBD1. Germline CDR1 reads SGDLS; CDR2 reads YYNGEE. The CDR3 runs to 15 residues. V was clipped by 4 bases and J by 0 bases; unmatched bases: 6. CDR3 residues: CASSPQGGTNYGYTF. The CDR3 bases are TGTGCCAGCAGCCCCCAGGGGGGAACTAACTATGGCTACACCTTC.

The chain uses TRBV10-3 and TRBJ1-3; 9 bases match TRBD1. Germline V CDR1 and CDR2: ENHRY, SYGVKD. The junction had 5 bases not matched to a gene; V was cut back by 6 bases and J by 2 bases. The CDR3 spans 15 residues. The CDR3 nucleotides read TGTGCCATCAGCAATCGGGACAGGGCTGGAAACACCATATATTTT. Translation: CAISNRDRAGNTIYF.

This chain connects TRBV15 to TRBJ2-7, with D possibly being TRBD1 (6 bases). V was pared by 3 bases and J by 3 bases, with 12 bases between. Germline-derived CDR1 and CDR2 are LNHNV and YYDKDF (reference sequence). The CDR3 is 14 amino acids. The CDR3 bases are TGTGCCACCAGCAGGGGCAGGGGTAACTACGAGCAGTACTTC. Translated: CATSRGRGNYEQYF.

The chain couples TRBV6-5 to TRBJ2-1; 10 bases map to TRBD1. Germline V gene lookup returns CDR1 MNHEY and CDR2 SVGAGI. The CDR3 is 16 residues long. Trimming cost V 4 bases and J 2 bases; bases outside gene matches: 5. The CDR3 DNA is TGTGCCAGCAGTTCGGGGACAGGGGTTACCTACAATGAGCAGTTCTTC. Translated: CASSSGTGVTYNEQFF.

The genes are TRBV6-5 and TRBJ1-1; D unresolved. From germline, CDR1 is MNHEY and CDR2 SVGAGI. Deletions cut 0 bases from V and 1 base from J, with 6 bases between. The CDR3 covers 14 residues. CDR3 region: CASSYSTGNTEAFF. CDR3 bases: TGTGCCAGCAGTTACTCGACGGGGAACACTGAAGCTTTCTTT.

The chain employs TRBV9 and TRBJ1-1; possible D gene TRBD1, 5 bases. The germline V and J ends were trimmed by 1 base and 5 bases, with 15 bases remaining between them. CDR1 is SGDLS, CDR2 YYNGEE, per germline. The CDR3 extends over 15 amino acids. CDR3 sequence: CASSVSGGLGTEAFF. As DNA, the CDR3 is TGTGCCAGCAGCGTAAGCGGGGGGTTAGGAACTGAAGCTTTCTTT.

This chain connects TRBV27 to TRBJ2-7; D is uncertain. CDR3 length equals 14 residues. Trimming left V 3 bases short and J 5 bases short, with 14 bases between. From germline, CDR1 is MNHEY and CDR2 SMNVEV (reference sequence). The CDR3 here is CASSFLGRANEQYF. In nucleotides, the CDR3 is TGTGCCAGCAGTTTTCTGGGCAGAGCCAACGAGCAGTACTTC.

The chain has TRBV7-9 and TRBJ1-1, with 7 bases lining up with TRBD1. Germline-derived CDR1 and CDR2 are SEHNR and FQNEAQ (reference sequence). V gave up 0 bases and J gave up 8 bases; unmatched junction bases: 9. The CDR3 contains 15 residues. The CDR3 bases are TGTGCCAGCAGCTTAGCGAAGGGGGCGAAAATCGAAGCTTTCTTT. It translates to CASSLAKGAKIEAFF.

This clone was counted a few times. The chain has TRBV4-1 and TRBJ1-5; possibly TRBD1 for D (5 bases). V lost 3 bases and J lost 5, with 8 bases in between. Germline lookup yields CDR1 MGHRA and CDR2 YSYEKL. This CDR3 has 13 amino acids. Here the CDR3 DNA reads TGCGCCAGCAGCCAGAGGGACCATCAGCCCCAGCATTTT. Its protein product is CASSQRDHQPQHF.

The chain uses TRBV27 and TRBJ2-3; 8 positions agree with TRBD2. The CDR3 runs 16 residues. CDR1 and CDR2 from the germline V gene are MNHEY and SMNVEV (reference sequence). J gave up 5 bases and V 3 bases, and 10 bases lay outside the gene matches. CDR3 DNA: TGTGCCAGCAGTTTCTCAGCGGGAGAGCTCAGAGATACGCAGTATTTT. Amino acids: CASSFSAGELRDTQYF.

This clone has just a few counts. The rearrangement links TRBV28 to TRBJ1-5, with D perhaps matching TRBD1 (5 bases). Trimming took off 1 base at V and 1 base at J, with 11 bases between the two ends. The CDR3 length is 16 residues. Germline V gives CDR1 MDHEN, CDR2 SYDVKM. The CDR3 DNA reads as TGTGCCAGCAGTTTATCGTGGGGGGACAGCAATCAGCCCCAGCATTTT. Its protein product is CASSLSWGDSNQPQHF. Together with reference TRBV28 and TRBJ1-5, the CDR3 gives the full variable domain: DVKVTQSSRYLVKRTGEKVFLECVQDMDHENMFWYRQDPGLGLRLIYFSYDVKMKEKGDIPEGYSVSREKKERFSLILESASTNQTSMYLCASSLSWGDSNQPQHFGDGTRLSIL.

V and J are TRBV28 and TRBJ2-7, with D perhaps TRBD2 (5 bases). In germline, CDR1 is MDHEN, CDR2 SYDVKM. V was clipped by 3 bases and J by 0 bases, with 12 bases between them. This CDR3 is 15 amino acids long. In DNA, the CDR3 is TGTGCCAGCAGTTTTGAGGGAGAAGTCTCCTACGAGCAGTACTTC. Its translation: CASSFEGEVSYEQYF. Full variable domain (remainder filled in from reference TRBV28 and TRBJ2-7): DVKVTQSSRYLVKRTGEKVFLECVQDMDHENMFWYRQDPGLGLRLIYFSYDVKMKEKGDIPEGYSVSREKKERFSLILESASTNQTSMYLCASSFEGEVSYEQYFGPGTRLTVT.

The gene calls are TRBV4-1 and TRBJ2-3; 7 nucleotides match TRBD2. V lost 2 bases to trimming and J lost 5 bases; unmatched junction nucleotides: 13. From germline, CDR1 is MGHRA and CDR2 YSYEKL. The CDR3 sequence is 17 residues long. The CDR3 DNA sequence: TGCGCCAGCAGCCAATTTATTGACGGGAGGAAGAAAGATACGCAGTATTTT. The encoded protein is CASSQFIDGRKKDTQYF.